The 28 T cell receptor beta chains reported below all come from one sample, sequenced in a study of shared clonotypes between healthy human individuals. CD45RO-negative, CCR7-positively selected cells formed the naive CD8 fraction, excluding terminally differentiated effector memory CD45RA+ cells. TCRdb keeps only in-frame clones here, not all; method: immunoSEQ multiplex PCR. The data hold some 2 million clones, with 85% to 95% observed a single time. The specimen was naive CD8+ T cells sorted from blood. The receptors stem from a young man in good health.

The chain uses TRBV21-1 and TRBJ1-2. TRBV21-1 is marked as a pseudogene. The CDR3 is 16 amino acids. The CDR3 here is CASSKAINGKGYGYTF. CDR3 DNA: TGTGCCAGCAGCAAAGCGATAAATGGGAAGGGCTATGGCTACACCTTC.

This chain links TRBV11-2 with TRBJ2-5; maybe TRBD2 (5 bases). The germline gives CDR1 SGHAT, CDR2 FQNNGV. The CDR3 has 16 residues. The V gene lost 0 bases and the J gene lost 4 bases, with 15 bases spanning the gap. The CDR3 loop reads CASSLDRRGRAETQYF. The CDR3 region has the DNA TGTGCCAGCAGCTTAGATCGGAGAGGGCGGGCAGAGACCCAGTACTTC.

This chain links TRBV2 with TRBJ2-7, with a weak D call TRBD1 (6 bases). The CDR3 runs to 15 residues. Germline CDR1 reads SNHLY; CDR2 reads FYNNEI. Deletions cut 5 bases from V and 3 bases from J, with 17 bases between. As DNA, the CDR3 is TGTGCCAGCAGTTTTAACAGGGATTTGCACTACGAGCAGTACTTC. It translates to CASSFNRDLHYEQYF.

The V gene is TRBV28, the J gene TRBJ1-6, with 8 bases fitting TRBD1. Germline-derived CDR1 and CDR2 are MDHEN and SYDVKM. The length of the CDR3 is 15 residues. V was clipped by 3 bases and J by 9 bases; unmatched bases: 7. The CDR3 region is CASSLTGEGGSPLHF. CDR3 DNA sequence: TGTGCCAGCAGTTTGACAGGGGAAGGGGGTTCACCCCTCCACTTT.

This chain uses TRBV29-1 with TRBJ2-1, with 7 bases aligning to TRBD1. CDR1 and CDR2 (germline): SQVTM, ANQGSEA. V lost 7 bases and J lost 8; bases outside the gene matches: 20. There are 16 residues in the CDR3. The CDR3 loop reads CSADGDRDRGIDEQFF. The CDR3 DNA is TGCAGCGCGGATGGGGATCGGGACAGAGGTATCGATGAGCAGTTCTTC.

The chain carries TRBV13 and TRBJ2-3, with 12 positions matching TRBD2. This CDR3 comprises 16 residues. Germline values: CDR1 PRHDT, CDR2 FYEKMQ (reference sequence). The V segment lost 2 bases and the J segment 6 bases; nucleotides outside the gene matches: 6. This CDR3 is CASSLLAGGPEDTQYF. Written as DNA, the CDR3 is TGTGCCAGCAGCTTACTAGCGGGAGGGCCTGAGGATACGCAGTATTTT.

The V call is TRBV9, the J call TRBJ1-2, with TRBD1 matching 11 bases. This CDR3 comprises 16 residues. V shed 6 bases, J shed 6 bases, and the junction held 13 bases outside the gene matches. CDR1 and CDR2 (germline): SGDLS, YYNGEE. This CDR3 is CASTENRDRGFDGYTF. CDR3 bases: TGTGCCAGCACCGAGAACAGGGACAGGGGGTTCGATGGCTACACCTTC.

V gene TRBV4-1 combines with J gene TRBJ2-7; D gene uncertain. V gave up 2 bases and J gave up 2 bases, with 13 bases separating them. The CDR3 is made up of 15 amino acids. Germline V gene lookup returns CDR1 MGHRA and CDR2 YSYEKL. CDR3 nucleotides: TGCGCCAGCAGCCAATCCATGAAGATTGCCTACGAGCAGTACTTC. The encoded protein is CASSQSMKIAYEQYF.

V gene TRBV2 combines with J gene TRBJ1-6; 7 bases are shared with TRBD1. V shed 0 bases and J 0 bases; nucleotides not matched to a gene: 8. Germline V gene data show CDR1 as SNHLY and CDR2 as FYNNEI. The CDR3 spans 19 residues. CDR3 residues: CASSEALTGAYSYNSPLHF. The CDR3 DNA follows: TGTGCCAGCAGTGAAGCGCTTACAGGGGCGTACTCCTATAATTCACCCCTCCACTTT.

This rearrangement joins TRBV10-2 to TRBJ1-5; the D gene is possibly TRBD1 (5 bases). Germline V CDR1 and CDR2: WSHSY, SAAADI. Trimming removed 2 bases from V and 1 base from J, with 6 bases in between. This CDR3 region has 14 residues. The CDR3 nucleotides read TGCGCCAGCAGTGAGGGGGCCAGCAATCAGCCCCAGCATTTT. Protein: CASSEGASNQPQHF.

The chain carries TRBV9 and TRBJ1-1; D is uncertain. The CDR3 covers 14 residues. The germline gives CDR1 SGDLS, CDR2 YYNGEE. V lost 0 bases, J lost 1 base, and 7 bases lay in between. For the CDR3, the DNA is TGTGCCAGCAGCGTAGCTTCGGAGAACACTGAAGCTTTCTTT. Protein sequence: CASSVASENTEAFF.

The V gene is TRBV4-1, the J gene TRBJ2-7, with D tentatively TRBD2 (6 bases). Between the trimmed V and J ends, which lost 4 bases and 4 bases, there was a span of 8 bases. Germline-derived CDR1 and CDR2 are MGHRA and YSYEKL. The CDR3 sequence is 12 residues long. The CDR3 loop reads CASSRGEYEQYF. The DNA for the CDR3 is TGCGCCAGCAGCCGGGGGGAATACGAGCAGTACTTC.

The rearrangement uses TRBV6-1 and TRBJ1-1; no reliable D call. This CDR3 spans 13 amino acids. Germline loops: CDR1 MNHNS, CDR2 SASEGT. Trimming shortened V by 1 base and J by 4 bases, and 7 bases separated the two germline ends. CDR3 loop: CASSEGRSTEAFF. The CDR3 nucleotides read TGTGCCAGCAGTGAAGGAAGGAGCACTGAAGCTTTCTTT.

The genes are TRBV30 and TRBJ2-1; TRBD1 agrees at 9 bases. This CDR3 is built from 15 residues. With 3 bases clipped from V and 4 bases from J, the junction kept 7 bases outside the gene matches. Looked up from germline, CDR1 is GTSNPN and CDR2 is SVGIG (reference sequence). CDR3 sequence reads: CAWSDGTGLYNEQFF. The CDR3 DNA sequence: TGTGCCTGGAGCGACGGGACAGGGTTATACAATGAGCAGTTCTTC.

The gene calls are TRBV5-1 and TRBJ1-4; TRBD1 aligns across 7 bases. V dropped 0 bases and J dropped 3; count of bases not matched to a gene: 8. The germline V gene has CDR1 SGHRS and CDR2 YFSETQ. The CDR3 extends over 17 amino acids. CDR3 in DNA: TGCGCCAGCAGCTTGGTAGGAGGGGGCGGCCCTAATGAAAAACTGTTTTTT. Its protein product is CASSLVGGGGPNEKLFF.

The CDR3 region has the DNA TGCGCCAGCAGCCAAGAACACCCCTCAGTGGAAAACACCGGGGAGCTGTTTTTT. Encoded protein: CASSQEHPSVENTGELFF. V usage is TRBV4-3 and J usage is TRBJ2-2, with D hard to call. The germline V gene has CDR1 LGHNA and CDR2 YSLEER. V was trimmed by 0 bases and J by 2 bases, leaving 16 bases between them. The CDR3 spans 18 residues.

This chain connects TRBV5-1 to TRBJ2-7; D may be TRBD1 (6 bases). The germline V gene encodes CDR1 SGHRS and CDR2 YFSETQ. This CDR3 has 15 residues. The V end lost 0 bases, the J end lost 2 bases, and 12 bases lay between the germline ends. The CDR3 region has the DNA TGCGCCAGCAGCTTGGGACAGGCAACAACCTACGAGCAGTACTTC. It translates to CASSLGQATTYEQYF.

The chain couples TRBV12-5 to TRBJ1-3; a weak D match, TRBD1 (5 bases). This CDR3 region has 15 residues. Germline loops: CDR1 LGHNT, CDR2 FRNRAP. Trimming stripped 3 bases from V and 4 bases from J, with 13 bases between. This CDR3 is CASGLGTALGNTIYF. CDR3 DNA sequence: TGTGCTAGTGGTTTAGGGACTGCTCTGGGAAACACCATATATTTT. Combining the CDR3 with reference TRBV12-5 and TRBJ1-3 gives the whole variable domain DARVTQTPRHKVTEMGQEVTMRCQPILGHNTVFWYRQTMMQGLELLAYFRNRAPLDDSGMPKDRFSAEMPDATLATLKIQPSEPRDSAVYFCASGLGTALGNTIYFGEGSWLTVV.

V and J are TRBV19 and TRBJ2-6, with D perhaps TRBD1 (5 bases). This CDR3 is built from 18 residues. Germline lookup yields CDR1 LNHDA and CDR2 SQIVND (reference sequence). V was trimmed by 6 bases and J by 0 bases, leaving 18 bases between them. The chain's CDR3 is CASRTVGQTGSGANVLTF. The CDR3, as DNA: TGTGCCAGTAGGACTGTGGGGCAGACCGGCTCTGGGGCCAACGTCCTGACTTTC.

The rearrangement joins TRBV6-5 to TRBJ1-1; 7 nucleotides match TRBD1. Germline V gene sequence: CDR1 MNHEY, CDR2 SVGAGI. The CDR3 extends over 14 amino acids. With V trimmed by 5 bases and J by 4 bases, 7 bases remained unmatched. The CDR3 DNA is TGTGCCAGCAGTCCCAATACAGGGGTCACTGAAGCTTTCTTT. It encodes CASSPNTGVTEAFF.

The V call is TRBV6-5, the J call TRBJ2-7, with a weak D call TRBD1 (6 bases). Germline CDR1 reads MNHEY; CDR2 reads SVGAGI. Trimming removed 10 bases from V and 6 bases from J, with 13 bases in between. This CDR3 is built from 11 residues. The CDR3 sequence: CATIQGAEQYF. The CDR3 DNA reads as TGTGCCACCATACAGGGTGCCGAGCAGTACTTC.

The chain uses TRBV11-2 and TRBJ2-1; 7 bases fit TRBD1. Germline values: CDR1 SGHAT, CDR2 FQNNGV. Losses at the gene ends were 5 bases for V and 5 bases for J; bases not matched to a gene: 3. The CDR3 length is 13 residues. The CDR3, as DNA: TGTGCCAGCAGCCAGGGGGAGAACAATGAGCAGTTCTTC. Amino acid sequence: CASSQGENNEQFF.

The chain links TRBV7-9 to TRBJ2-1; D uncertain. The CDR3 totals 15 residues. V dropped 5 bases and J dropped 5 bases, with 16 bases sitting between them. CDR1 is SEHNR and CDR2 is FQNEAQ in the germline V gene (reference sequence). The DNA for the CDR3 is TGTGCCAGCAGCACGTTGGACCGGTATAACAATGAGCAGTTCTTC. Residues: CASSTLDRYNNEQFF.

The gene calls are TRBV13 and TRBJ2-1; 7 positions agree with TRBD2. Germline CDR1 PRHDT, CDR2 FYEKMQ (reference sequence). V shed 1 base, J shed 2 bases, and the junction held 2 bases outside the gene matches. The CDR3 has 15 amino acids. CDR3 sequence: CASSLETSPYNEQFF. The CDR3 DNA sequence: TGTGCCAGCAGCTTAGAGACTAGCCCCTACAATGAGCAGTTCTTC.

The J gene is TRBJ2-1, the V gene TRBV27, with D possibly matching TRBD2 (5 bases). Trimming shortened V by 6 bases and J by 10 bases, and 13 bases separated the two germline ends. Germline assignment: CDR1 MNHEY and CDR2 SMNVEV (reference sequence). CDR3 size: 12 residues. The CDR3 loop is CASSPLGGEQFF. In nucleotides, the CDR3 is TGTGCCAGCAGCCCTTTGGGCGGGGAGCAGTTCTTC.

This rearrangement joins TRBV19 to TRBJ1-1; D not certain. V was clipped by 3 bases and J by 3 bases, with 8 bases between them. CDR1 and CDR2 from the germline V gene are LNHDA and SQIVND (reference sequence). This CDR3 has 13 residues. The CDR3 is CASSIYFDTEAFF. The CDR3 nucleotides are TGTGCCAGTAGTATCTATTTCGACACTGAAGCTTTCTTT.

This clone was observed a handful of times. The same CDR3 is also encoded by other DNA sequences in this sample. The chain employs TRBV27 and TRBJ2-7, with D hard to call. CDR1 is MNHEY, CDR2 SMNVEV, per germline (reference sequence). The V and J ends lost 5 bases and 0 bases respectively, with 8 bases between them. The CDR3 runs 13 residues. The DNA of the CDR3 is TGTGCCAGCAGTCTTCACTACTCCTACGAGCAGTACTTC. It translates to CASSLHYSYEQYF.

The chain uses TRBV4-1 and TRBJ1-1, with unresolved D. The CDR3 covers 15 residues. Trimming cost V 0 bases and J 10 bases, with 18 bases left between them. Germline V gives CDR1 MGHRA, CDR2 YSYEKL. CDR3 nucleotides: TGCGCCAGCAGCCAAGATCGGTCGGACCCCAAGGGAGCTTTCTTT. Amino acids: CASSQDRSDPKGAFF.